This T cell receptor (beta chain) was sequenced during a study of T cell responses to AZD1222 COVID-19 vaccine. Study results and limitations: Among the donors, most were white British and more were female, and clonal diversity was possibly underestimated. Of the AZD1222 recipients, only 5 or 6 were seropositive at baseline. Repertoire sampling happened only post peak T cell response. Spike was spanned by vaccine-associated CD4 TCRs, with dominance at 160-218 and 743-854.

Trimming left V 1 base short and J 3 bases short, with 15 bases between. Germline assignment: CDR1 LGHDT and CDR2 YNNKEL (reference sequence). CDR3 length: 16 amino acids. As for this clone: The antigen is not known.

Profiling relied on immunoSEQ multiplex PCR, and the TCRdb table lists in-frame clones only, not all of them. The repertoire holds 150,000 to 250,000 clones, approximately 93% seen once, with around 3.7% in the top ten. The clonotype comes from an adult who received the AZD1222 COVID-19 vaccine. The sequencing here drew on peripheral blood, taken 28 days after the second AZD1222 dose. The rearrangement links TRBV3-1 (or the pseudogene TRBV3-2) to TRBJ1-2; a weak D match, TRBD1 (6 bases). The CDR3 DNA reads TGTGCCAGCAGCCAAGGGAGCAGGGGTTCGGACTATGGCTACACCTTC. This translates into CASSQGSRGSDYGYTF.